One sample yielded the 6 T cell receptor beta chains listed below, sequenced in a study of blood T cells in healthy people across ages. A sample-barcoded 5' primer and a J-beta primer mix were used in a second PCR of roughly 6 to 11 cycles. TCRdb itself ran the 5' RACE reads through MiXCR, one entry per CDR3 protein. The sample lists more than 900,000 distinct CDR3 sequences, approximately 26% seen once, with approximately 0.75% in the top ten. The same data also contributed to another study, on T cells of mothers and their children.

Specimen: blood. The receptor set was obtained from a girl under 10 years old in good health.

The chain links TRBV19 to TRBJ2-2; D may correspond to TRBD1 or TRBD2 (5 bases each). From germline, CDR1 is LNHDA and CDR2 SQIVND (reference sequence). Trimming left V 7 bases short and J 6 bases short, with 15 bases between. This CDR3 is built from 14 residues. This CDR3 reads CASNFGASAGELFF. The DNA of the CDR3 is TGTGCCAGTAATTTCGGGGCCTCGGCCGGGGAGCTGTTTTTT.

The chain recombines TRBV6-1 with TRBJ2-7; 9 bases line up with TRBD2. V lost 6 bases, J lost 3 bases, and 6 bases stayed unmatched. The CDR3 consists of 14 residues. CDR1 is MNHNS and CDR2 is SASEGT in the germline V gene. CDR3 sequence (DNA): TGTGCCAGCAGCAGGACTAGCGAGATCTACGAGCAGTACTTC. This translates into CASSRTSEIYEQYF.

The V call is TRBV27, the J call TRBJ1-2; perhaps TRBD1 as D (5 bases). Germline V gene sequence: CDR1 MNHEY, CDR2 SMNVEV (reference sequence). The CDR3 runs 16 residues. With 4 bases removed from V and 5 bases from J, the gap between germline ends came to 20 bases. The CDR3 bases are TGTGCCAGCAGTTCCCATCAGCAGGGAGGAAGATATGGCTACACCTTC. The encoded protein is CASSSHQQGGRYGYTF.

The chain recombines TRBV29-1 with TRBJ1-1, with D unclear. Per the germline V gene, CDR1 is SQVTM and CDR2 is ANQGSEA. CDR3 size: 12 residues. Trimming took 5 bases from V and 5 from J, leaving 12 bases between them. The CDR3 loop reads CSVKVWETEAFF. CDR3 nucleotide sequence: TGCAGCGTTAAGGTGTGGGAGACTGAAGCTTTCTTT.

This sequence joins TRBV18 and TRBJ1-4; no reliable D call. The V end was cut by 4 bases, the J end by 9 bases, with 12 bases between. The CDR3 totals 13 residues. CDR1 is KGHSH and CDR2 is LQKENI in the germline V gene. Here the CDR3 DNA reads TGTGCCAGCTCACGCGACCGGGAGCAAAAACTGTTTTTT. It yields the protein CASSRDREQKLFF.

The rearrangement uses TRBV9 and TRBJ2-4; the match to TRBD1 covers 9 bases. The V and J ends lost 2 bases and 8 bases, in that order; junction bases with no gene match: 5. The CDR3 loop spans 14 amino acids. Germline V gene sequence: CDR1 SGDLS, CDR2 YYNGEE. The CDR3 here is CASSVRDRVDIQYF. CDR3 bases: TGTGCCAGCAGCGTCCGGGACAGGGTTGACATTCAGTACTTC.